These 22 T cell receptor beta chains came from one sample sequenced in a study of human T cells and chemical hapten exposure. TCRdb recomputed calls from the 5' RACE reads with MiXCR, one row per CDR3 protein. The table lists some 150,000 distinct CDR3 sequences, roughly 4% of them singletons. The authors extracted total RNA from unfractionated whole blood. The receptors come from a female donor in good health.

The sample holds a few counts of this clonotype. The chain uses TRBV10-3 and TRBJ2-3; D is uncertain. Trimming shortened V by 5 bases and J by 1 base, and 10 bases separated the two germline ends. CDR3 length: 14 amino acids. Germline CDR1 reads ENHRY; CDR2 reads SYGVKD. The CDR3 protein is CAISQLTRTDTQYF. CDR3 DNA sequence: TGTGCCATCAGTCAGCTAACCCGCACAGATACGCAGTATTTT.

The chain couples TRBV7-2 to TRBJ1-1; D remains unclear. The germline V gene has CDR1 SGHTA and CDR2 FQGNSA. V lost 0 bases, J lost 3 bases, and 8 bases lay in between. The CDR3 covers 14 residues. The CDR3 DNA sequence: TGTGCCAGCAGCTTAGCGGGGTCCGACACTGAAGCTTTCTTT. Encoded protein: CASSLAGSDTEAFF.

This sequence joins TRBV29-1 and TRBJ2-2; D ambiguous. The V end was cut by 4 bases, the J end by 1 base, with 13 bases between. The CDR3 extends over 15 amino acids. Germline CDR1 and CDR2: SQVTM and ANQGSEA. CDR3 in amino acids: CSVVPGNRNTGELFF. The CDR3 DNA sequence: TGCAGCGTTGTCCCGGGCAATCGGAACACCGGGGAGCTGTTTTTT.

This clonotype appeared many times. The chain is built from TRBV7-9 and TRBJ1-3, with unresolved D. The CDR3 runs to 15 residues. Looked up from germline, CDR1 is SEHNR and CDR2 is FQNEAQ (reference sequence). Trimming pared 1 base from V and 3 bases from J, leaving 10 bases between. The CDR3 region has the DNA TGTGCCAGCAGCTTAGGGGCAGCGAGTGGAAACACCATATATTTT. It is translated as CASSLGAASGNTIYF.

This clonotype was observed a few times. The junction and the germline gene differ at one end; a read error may be behind it. The J gene is TRBJ1-2, the V gene TRBV3-1; D is uncertain. The CDR3 has 14 amino acids. CDR1 is LGHDT and CDR2 is YNNKEL in the germline V gene (reference sequence). The CDR3 bases are TGTGCCAGCAGGCCTCACGGAGGTAATAATGGCGACACCTTC. Its protein is CASRPHGGNNGDTF.

The table lists this clonotype with many counts. The chain employs TRBV6-5 and TRBJ2-3; a possible D gene is TRBD1 (5 bases). This CDR3 contains 12 residues. V lost 9 bases and J lost 8, with 15 bases in between. CDR1 is MNHEY and CDR2 is SVGAGI in the germline V gene. CDR3 amino acids: CASVNPQGTQYF. The CDR3 DNA follows: TGTGCCAGTGTTAACCCCCAGGGTACGCAGTATTTT.

About this clonotype itself: With a much larger clone just one base away, this may be a read error. This chain links TRBV6-1 with TRBJ1-5, with D tentatively TRBD1 (6 bases). The CDR3 is 15 residues long. Per germline, CDR1 MNHNS and CDR2 SASEGT. The DNA for the CDR3 is TGTGCCAGCAGGGTAACAGGGTTTCAGTCTCAGCCCCAGAATTTT. Amino acids: CASRVTGFQSQPQNF.

The chain combines TRBV6-6 with TRBJ2-1; 14 bases align to TRBD2. V dropped 5 bases and J dropped 3; count of bases not matched to a gene: 3. The CDR3 has 16 residues. CDR1 is MNHNY and CDR2 is SVGAGI in the germline V gene (reference sequence). The DNA of the CDR3 is TGTGCCAGCAGTCCGGGACTAGCGGGGGACTACAATGAGCAGTTCTTC. This gives the protein CASSPGLAGDYNEQFF.

This clonotype was picked up many times. The rearrangement uses TRBV7-8 and TRBJ1-5, with D maybe TRBD1 (5 bases). V dropped 2 bases and J dropped 2 bases, with 13 bases sitting between them. Germline lookup yields CDR1 SGHVS and CDR2 FQNEAQ. This CDR3 contains 16 residues. The CDR3 spells CASSLHRGRGNQPQHF. CDR3 nucleotides: TGTGCCAGCAGCTTACACCGGGGGAGGGGCAATCAGCCCCAGCATTTT. Combining the CDR3 with reference TRBV7-8 and TRBJ1-5 gives the whole variable domain GAGVSQSPRYKVAKRGQDVALRCDPISGHVSLFWYQQALGQGPEFLTYFQNEAQLDKSGLPSDRFFAERPEGSVSTLKIQRTQQEDSAVYLCASSLHRGRGNQPQHFGDGTRLSIL.

The table lists this clonotype with many counts. The chain is built from TRBV3-1 and TRBJ1-6; tentatively, D is TRBD1 (6 bases). V gave up 2 bases and J gave up 8 bases, with 13 bases separating them. The CDR3 runs 15 residues. Germline CDR1 LGHDT, CDR2 YNNKEL (reference sequence). The CDR3 loop is CASSQSQGSDSPLHF. CDR3 nucleotide sequence: TGTGCCAGCAGCCAAAGTCAGGGGTCAGATTCACCCCTCCACTTT.

This clonotype was counted many times. This sequence joins TRBV2 and TRBJ2-4; D gene uncertain. Trimming shortened V by 3 bases and J by 0 bases, and 6 bases separated the two germline ends. CDR1 and CDR2 from the germline V gene are SNHLY and FYNNEI. The CDR3 has 14 residues. CDR3 in amino acids: CASSDPTAKNIQYF. The CDR3 nucleotides read TGTGCCAGCAGTGATCCGACAGCCAAAAACATTCAGTACTTC.

This clonotype showed up many times. V and J are TRBV2 and TRBJ1-4; 8 bases map to TRBD1. CDR1 and CDR2 (germline): SNHLY, FYNNEI. J was trimmed by 6 bases and V by 2 bases; bases with no gene match: 2. The CDR3 consists of 14 residues. The CDR3 spells CASSEQTGDEKLFF. The CDR3 DNA follows: TGTGCCAGCAGTGAACAGACAGGGGATGAAAAACTGTTTTTT.

This clonotype was seen repeatedly, ten times or more. This chain connects TRBV29-1 to TRBJ2-1; no reliable D call. Trimming took off 4 bases at V and 1 base at J, with 8 bases between the two ends. CDR3 length equals 13 residues. CDR1 and CDR2 (germline): SQVTM, ANQGSEA. CDR3 residues: CSVGGISYNEQFF. DNA of the CDR3: TGCAGCGTTGGAGGCATTTCCTACAATGAGCAGTTCTTC.

This sequence joins TRBV7-2 and TRBJ2-3; 11 bases line up with TRBD2. Trimming at V came to 3 bases and at J to 4 bases, leaving 3 bases not matched to a gene. Germline V gene data show CDR1 as SGHTA and CDR2 as FQGNSA. CDR3 length: 15 amino acids. The CDR3 spells CASSLYSGGADTQYF. The CDR3 nucleotides are TGTGCCAGCAGCTTGTATAGCGGGGGGGCAGATACGCAGTATTTT.

This clonotype was counted many times. V is TRBV6-7 and J is TRBJ2-1; 9 nucleotides align to TRBD2. TRBV6-7 is an ORF, and what it does is uncertain. V lost 6 bases to trimming and J lost 7 bases; unmatched junction nucleotides: 4. CDR3 length: 13 residues. The CDR3 DNA sequence: TGTGCCAGCAGCCCCCTAGCGGGGAATGAGCAGTTCTTC. It specifies CASSPLAGNEQFF.

This clonotype was detected ten times or more. This rearrangement joins TRBV18 to TRBJ2-1; TRBD1 aligns across 7 bases. J gave up 5 bases and V 5 bases, and 15 bases lay outside the gene matches. Germline loops: CDR1 KGHSH, CDR2 LQKENI. This CDR3 has 17 residues. The CDR3 region has the DNA TGTGCCAGCTCAGCCCAGTATTCTGGGACAGCTGACAATGAGCAGTTCTTC. It codes for CASSAQYSGTADNEQFF.

This clonotype occurred many times. This sequence joins TRBV12-3 or TRBV12-4 and TRBJ2-7; 7 nucleotides match TRBD1. The V and J ends lost 5 bases and 9 bases, in that order; junction bases with no gene match: 13. The CDR3 totals 14 residues. This CDR3 reads CASSPTGGQSGQYF. The DNA of the CDR3 is TGTGCCAGCAGTCCGACTGGGGGACAGAGCGGGCAGTACTTC.

CDR3 in amino acids: CASSYQTGGGSTDTQYF. The DNA of the CDR3 is TGTGCCAGCAGTTACCAGACAGGGGGGGGAAGCACAGATACGCAGTATTTT. The chain joins TRBV6-5 to TRBJ2-3; 9 nucleotides align to TRBD1. V was clipped by 2 bases and J by 0 bases; unmatched bases: 6. Germline loops: CDR1 MNHEY, CDR2 SVGAGI. CDR3 length: 17 amino acids.

On this clonotype itself: This clone may be a read error of a much larger clone one base away. The gene calls are TRBV28 and TRBJ2-7, with 7 nucleotides matching TRBD1. The length of the CDR3 is 14 residues. The germline V gene has CDR1 MDHEN and CDR2 SYDVKM. J gave up 5 bases and V 6 bases, and 10 bases lay outside the gene matches. CDR3 DNA sequence: TGTGCCAGCAGCATCAACAGGGGCGCCGACGAGCAGTACTTC. This translates into CASSINRGADEQYF.

At least ten counts were recorded for this clonotype. This rearrangement joins TRBV7-8 to TRBJ1-1; D unresolved. V was pared by 2 bases and J by 4 bases, with 20 bases between. Germline CDR1 reads SGHVS; CDR2 reads FQNEAQ. The length of the CDR3 is 17 residues. The CDR3 is CASSLRAQIVGSTEAFF. CDR3 in DNA: TGTGCCAGCAGCTTAAGGGCGCAGATAGTTGGAAGCACTGAAGCTTTCTTT.

This clonotype was seen repeatedly, ten times or more. The V and J genes are TRBV7-2 and TRBJ1-3; D unclear. The V end was cut by 0 bases, the J end by 0 bases, with 9 bases between. This CDR3 region has 16 residues. Per the germline V gene, CDR1 is SGHTA and CDR2 is FQGNSA. CDR3 in DNA: TGTGCCAGCAGCTTAGCGCCGGGAGGCTCTGGAAACACCATATATTTT. This codes for CASSLAPGGSGNTIYF.

V is TRBV18 and J is TRBJ1-2; unclear D gene. V lost 6 bases and J 4 bases, leaving 9 bases between the germline ends. This CDR3 has 12 residues. From germline, CDR1 is KGHSH and CDR2 LQKENI. CDR3 coding DNA: TGTGCCAGCTCTCCATCGGCCTATGGCTACACCTTC. Protein sequence: CASSPSAYGYTF. Supplemented by reference TRBV18 and TRBJ1-2, the full variable domain reads NAGVMQNPRHLVRRRGQEARLRCSPMKGHSHVYWYRQLPEEGLKFMVYLQKENIIDESGMPKERFSAEFPKEGPSILRIQQVVRGDSAAYFCASSPSAYGYTFGSGTRLTVV.